The 25 T cell receptor beta chains in this list originate from one sample, sequenced in a study of control samples from healthy donors and cancer patients. The assay was immunoSEQ multiplex PCR, and TCRdb's table has in-frame clones only and misses some. The table shows 130,000 or so clones, with about 87% occurring only once. The sequenced sample consisted of blood. These receptors were taken from a man younger than 40 in good health.

The chain couples TRBV5-6 to TRBJ1-4, with D unclear. The CDR3 is 13 amino acids. Trimming stripped 6 bases from V and 8 bases from J, with 14 bases between. In germline, CDR1 is SGHDT, CDR2 YYEEEE. The CDR3 region is CASTRGTVEKLFF. The CDR3, as DNA: TGTGCCAGCACCCGGGGAACAGTAGAAAAACTGTTTTTT. The variable domain in full, completed from reference TRBV5-6 and TRBJ1-4, reads DAGVTQSPTHLIKTRGQQVTLRCSPKSGHDTVSWYQQALGQGPQFIFQYYEEEERQRGNFPDRFSGHQFPNYSSELNVNALLLGDSALYLCASTRGTVEKLFFGSGTQLSVL.

This chain uses TRBV10-3 with TRBJ2-7, with D tentatively TRBD2 (5 bases). This CDR3 is built from 15 residues. The V end lost 2 bases, the J end lost 0 bases, and 11 bases lay between the germline ends. The germline CDR1 and CDR2 sequences are ENHRY and SYGVKD. CDR3 coding DNA: TGTGCCATCAGTGAGGTGGCAGCGGACTCCTACGAGCAGTACTTC. It yields the protein CAISEVAADSYEQYF.

The rearrangement joins TRBV9 to TRBJ1-1; D remains unclear. The germline V gene encodes CDR1 SGDLS and CDR2 YYNGEE. The CDR3 spans 15 residues. V lost 1 base, J lost 2 bases, and 12 bases lay in between. The CDR3 loop reads CASSVLAGFNTEAFF. In DNA form, the CDR3 reads TGTGCCAGCAGCGTATTGGCAGGATTCAACACTGAAGCTTTCTTT.

The chain links TRBV7-3 to TRBJ2-7; D remains ambiguous. Germline-derived CDR1 and CDR2 are SGHTA and FQGTGA. The germline V and J ends were trimmed by 2 bases and 2 bases, with 7 bases remaining between them. The CDR3 extends over 13 amino acids. The chain's CDR3 is CASSLGGPYEQYF. In DNA form, the CDR3 reads TGTGCCAGCAGCTTAGGCGGACCCTACGAGCAGTACTTC.

The chain is built from TRBV11-2 and TRBJ2-3; 7 positions agree with TRBD2. Per germline, CDR1 SGHAT and CDR2 FQNNGV. CDR3 length equals 14 residues. V shed 8 bases and J 1 base; nucleotides not matched to a gene: 6. In DNA, the CDR3 is TGTGCCAGCGGTCGCACTAGCGGCACAGATACGCAGTATTTT. This translates into CASGRTSGTDTQYF. The variable domain in full, with the rest retrieved from reference TRBV11-2 and TRBJ2-3, is EAGVAQSPRYKIIEKRQSVAFWCNPISGHATLYWYQQILGQGPKLLIQFQNNGVVDDSQLPKDRFSAERLKGVDSTLKIQPAKLEDSAVYLCASGRTSGTDTQYFGPGTRLTVL.

The chain carries TRBV7-2 and TRBJ2-3, with D possibly matching TRBD2 (7 bases). This CDR3 region has 15 residues. CDR1 and CDR2 from the germline V gene are SGHTA and FQGNSA. V was shortened by 0 bases and J by 5 bases, with 12 bases between the two germline ends. The CDR3 sequence: CASSLAGGAIDTQYF. As DNA, the CDR3 is TGTGCCAGCAGCTTAGCGGGGGGGGCAATAGATACGCAGTATTTT.

This clone has just a few counts. The V call is TRBV15, the J call TRBJ2-7; D gene ambiguous. V shed 0 bases and J shed 0 bases, with 9 bases lying between them. The CDR3 is made up of 15 amino acids. Looked up from germline, CDR1 is LNHNV and CDR2 is YYDKDF (reference sequence). CDR3 region: CATSRDGESSYEQYF. In DNA, the CDR3 is TGTGCCACCAGCAGAGATGGCGAAAGCTCCTACGAGCAGTACTTC.

The chain uses TRBV18 and TRBJ2-7; TRBD1 matches 8 bases. Germline V gives CDR1 KGHSH, CDR2 LQKENI. V lost 3 bases to trimming and J lost 3 bases; unmatched junction nucleotides: 7. This CDR3 has 15 amino acids. Here the CDR3 reads CASSPRGQGNYEQYF. In DNA form, the CDR3 reads TGTGCCAGCTCACCGAGAGGACAGGGTAACTACGAGCAGTACTTC.

The rearrangement links TRBV10-3 to TRBJ2-2; TRBD2 agrees at 13 bases. The CDR3 runs 17 residues. With 5 bases clipped from V and 0 bases from J, the junction kept 3 bases outside the gene matches. Germline assignment: CDR1 ENHRY and CDR2 SYGVKD. CDR3 in DNA: TGTGCCATCAGTTTGACTAGCGGGGGGCCGAACACCGGGGAGCTGTTTTTT. This encodes CAISLTSGGPNTGELFF.

V and J are TRBV7-9 and TRBJ1-1; no definite D call. V was trimmed by 4 bases and J by 1 base, leaving 10 bases between them. The CDR3 has 14 residues. The germline CDR1 and CDR2 sequences are SEHNR and FQNEAQ (reference sequence). CDR3 coding DNA: TGTGCCAGCAGCTCAAGCCATGGGAACACTGAAGCTTTCTTT. Protein sequence: CASSSSHGNTEAFF.

This clone was seen just once. V gene TRBV6-5 combines with J gene TRBJ1-5, with TRBD1 identical over 9 bases. CDR1 is MNHEY, CDR2 SVGAGI, per germline. The CDR3 has 13 residues. J gave up 6 bases and V 6 bases, and 3 bases lay outside the gene matches. The CDR3 DNA reads as TGTGCCAGCAGCCAGGACAGGGGTCAGCCCCAGCATTTT. Its translation: CASSQDRGQPQHF.

This chain uses TRBV6-2 or TRBV6-3 with TRBJ2-7; D uncertain. CDR3 length: 14 residues. Trimming shortened V by 5 bases and J by 0 bases, and 11 bases separated the two germline ends. Germline V gives CDR1 MNHEY, CDR2 SVGEGT. CDR3 residues: CASSPNSISYEQYV. The CDR3 DNA reads TGTGCCAGCAGTCCAAACTCCATCTCCTACGAGCAGTACGTC.

Remarks on this clone: Other DNA sequences in this specimen translate into the identical CDR3. The CDR3 DNA follows: TGTGCCAGCAGCTTAGAAGGAGGAGTCACGGATGCTGAAGCTTTCTTT. Amino acid sequence: CASSLEGGVTDAEAFF. V and J are TRBV7-9 and TRBJ1-1; D not certain. This CDR3 is built from 16 residues. The V gene lost 1 base and the J gene lost 6 bases, with 18 bases spanning the gap. Germline values: CDR1 SEHNR, CDR2 FQNEAQ (reference sequence). Supplemented by reference TRBV7-9 and TRBJ1-1, the full variable domain reads DTGVSQNPRHKITKRGQNVTFRCDPISEHNRLYWYRQTLGQGPEFLTYFQNEAQLEKSRLLSDRFSAERPKGSFSTLEIQRTEQGDSAMYLCASSLEGGVTDAEAFFGQGTRLTVV.

This clone was seen only a few times. J is TRBJ2-3 and V is TRBV15, with D unclear. CDR3 length equals 12 residues. Germline CDR1 reads LNHNV; CDR2 reads YYDKDF (reference sequence). Trimming took off 4 bases at V and 4 bases at J, with 6 bases between the two ends. The CDR3 sequence is CATSIGSDTQYF. The CDR3 bases are TGTGCCACCAGCATTGGGTCAGATACGCAGTATTTT.

CDR3 coding DNA: TGTGCCAGCTCACCAAAGGGGCGTGGGGTTGGGGTGAACACTGAAGCTTTCTTT. This gives the protein CASSPKGRGVGVNTEAFF. The chain has TRBV18 and TRBJ1-1; possible D gene TRBD1, 5 bases. Germline V gives CDR1 KGHSH, CDR2 LQKENI. With 2 bases removed from V and 0 bases from J, the gap between germline ends came to 19 bases. This CDR3 is 18 amino acids long.

The rearrangement links TRBV10-3 to TRBJ2-3, with TRBD2 matching 11 bases. Trimming removed 6 bases from V and 5 bases from J; junction bases left unmatched: 1. Germline V CDR1 and CDR2: ENHRY, SYGVKD. The CDR3 extends over 13 amino acids. This chain's CDR3 is CAIRGTSGDTQYF. The CDR3 nucleotides are TGTGCCATCAGAGGGACTAGCGGAGATACGCAGTATTTT.

The chain recombines TRBV5-6 with TRBJ2-3; the D gene is possibly TRBD2 (6 bases). V lost 4 bases and J lost 0, with 15 bases in between. The germline CDR1 and CDR2 sequences are SGHDT and YYEEEE. The length of the CDR3 is 16 residues. CDR3 in DNA: TGTGCCAGCAGCAGAACTGGAGCGGGCAGCACAGATACGCAGTATTTT. Translated: CASSRTGAGSTDTQYF.

This rearrangement joins TRBV11-2 to TRBJ1-6; D is unresolved. The CDR3 sequence is 14 residues long. V was trimmed by 0 bases and J by 11 bases, leaving 11 bases between them. Germline lookup yields CDR1 SGHAT and CDR2 FQNNGV. CDR3 amino acids: CASSLEGGGAPLHF. As DNA, the CDR3 is TGTGCCAGCAGCTTAGAAGGTGGTGGCGCACCCCTCCACTTT. The entire variable domain, with the rest obtained from reference TRBV11-2 and TRBJ1-6, is as follows: EAGVAQSPRYKIIEKRQSVAFWCNPISGHATLYWYQQILGQGPKLLIQFQNNGVVDDSQLPKDRFSAERLKGVDSTLKIQPAKLEDSAVYLCASSLEGGGAPLHFGNGTRLTVT.

A note on this clone: The sample holds other DNA sequences that translate to the same CDR3. The genes are TRBV18 and TRBJ2-5; 10 bases are a match to TRBD2. This CDR3 region has 16 residues. CDR1 is KGHSH, CDR2 LQKENI, per germline. V was pared by 0 bases and J by 0 bases, with 1 base of the junction left unmatched. CDR3 residues: CASSPPAGGYQETQYF. The CDR3, as DNA: TGTGCCAGCTCACCACCAGCGGGGGGGTACCAAGAGACCCAGTACTTC.

The chain employs TRBV4-2 and TRBJ1-3; possible D gene TRBD1, 5 bases. The V end was cut by 0 bases, the J end by 2 bases, with 8 bases between. Germline V gives CDR1 LGHNA, CDR2 YNFKEQ. This CDR3 has 15 residues. In DNA, the CDR3 is TGTGCCAGCAGCCAAGATCCAGGGACTGGAAACACCATATATTTT. It encodes CASSQDPGTGNTIYF.

This chain connects TRBV2 to TRBJ1-3; D remains ambiguous. Per germline, CDR1 SNHLY and CDR2 FYNNEI. The CDR3 spans 15 residues. V was cut by 0 bases and J by 2 bases, with 8 bases left in between. CDR3 coding DNA: TGTGCCAGCAGTGAAGCGCTAGCAACTGGAAACACCATATATTTT. Translation gives CASSEALATGNTIYF.

This chain joins TRBV7-9 and TRBJ1-4; possibly TRBD1 for D (6 bases). V lost 2 bases and J 9 bases, leaving 19 bases between the germline ends. CDR3 length: 16 residues. CDR1 and CDR2 from the germline V gene are SEHNR and FQNEAQ (reference sequence). CDR3 residues: CASSLNGWQGRKKLFF. CDR3 bases: TGTGCCAGCAGCTTAAACGGATGGCAGGGGAGAAAAAAACTGTTTTTT. Looking up the rest from reference TRBV7-9 and TRBJ1-4 gives the full variable domain: DTGVSQNPRHKITKRGQNVTFRCDPISEHNRLYWYRQTLGQGPEFLTYFQNEAQLEKSRLLSDRFSAERPKGSFSTLEIQRTEQGDSAMYLCASSLNGWQGRKKLFFGSGTQLSVL.

Here the CDR3 reads CASSLGPLRRAFF. DNA of the CDR3: TGTGCCAGCAGCTTAGGGCCTTTAAGAAGAGCTTTCTTT. The V and J genes are TRBV7-9 and TRBJ1-1; no firm D call. Germline V lookup: CDR1 SEHNR, CDR2 FQNEAQ (reference sequence). The CDR3 sequence is 13 residues long. Trimming stripped 1 base from V and 10 bases from J, with 13 bases between.

The V and J genes are TRBV2 and TRBJ1-4, with D perhaps TRBD1 (6 bases). V gave up 6 bases and J gave up 7 bases, with 12 bases separating them. This CDR3 contains 13 residues. Germline V gene data show CDR1 as SNHLY and CDR2 as FYNNEI. The CDR3 sequence is CASSGDTGEKLFF. Written as DNA, the CDR3 is TGTGCCAGCAGCGGGGACACGGGTGAAAAACTGTTTTTT.

This chain connects TRBV7-2 to TRBJ2-5; 12 nucleotides agree with TRBD1. V lost 4 bases, J lost 7 bases, and 7 bases stayed unmatched. CDR3 length: 15 amino acids. Germline assignment: CDR1 SGHTA and CDR2 FQGNSA. CDR3 bases: TGTGCCAGCAGCTCAGGGACAGGGGGCCGGGGGACCCAGTACTTC. It specifies CASSSGTGGRGTQYF.